The TCR beta chain described here comes from a study of T-cell memory formation after mild COVID-19. TCRdb re-analysed the 5' RACE reads in MiXCR, keeping a single row per CDR3 protein. The data contain 200,000 or so distinct CDR3 sequences, 15% to 20% of them singletons. Findings and caveats of the study: The authors left the SARS-CoV-2 specificity of second-wave clones peaking on day 37 unconfirmed. Among clones contracting day 15 to 85, CD4/CD8 was balanced, whereas later expanders leaned CD4+.

The CDR3 spans 15 residues. Germline CDR1 SGHRS, CDR2 YFSETQ. This clonotype has a single count. Its antigen is as yet unknown. A read error may account for a junction end that differs from germline. The J gene is TRBJ2-5, the V gene TRBV5-1; 15 bases line up with TRBD2. The receptor comes from an adult woman who had mild COVID-19 (a few samples of this study predate the infection). Cell type and time point are not known. The sample consisted of PBMCs or a T cell subset sorted from them (not recorded which). The CDR3 DNA follows: TGCTCCAGCAGCGCGGGACTAGCGGGAGGTGCGACCCAGTACTTC. Translation: CSSSAGLAGGATQYF.